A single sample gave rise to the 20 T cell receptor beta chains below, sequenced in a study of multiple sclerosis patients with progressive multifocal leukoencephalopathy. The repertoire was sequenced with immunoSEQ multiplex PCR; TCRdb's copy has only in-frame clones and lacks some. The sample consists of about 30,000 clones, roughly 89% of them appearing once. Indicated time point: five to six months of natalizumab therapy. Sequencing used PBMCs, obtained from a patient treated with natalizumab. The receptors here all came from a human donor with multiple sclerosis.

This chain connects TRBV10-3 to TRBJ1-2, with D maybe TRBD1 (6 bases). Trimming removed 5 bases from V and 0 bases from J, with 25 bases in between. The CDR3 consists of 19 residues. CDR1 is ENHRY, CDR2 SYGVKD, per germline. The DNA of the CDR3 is TGTGCCATCAGTCTTCCTCCCCCGGGACGGGGGGCCTCTAACTATGGCTACACCTTC. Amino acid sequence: CAISLPPPGRGASNYGYTF.

Here the CDR3 reads CASSKNTEAFF. In DNA, the CDR3 is TGTGCCAGCAGCAAGAACACTGAAGCTTTCTTT. The rearrangement links TRBV5-6 to TRBJ1-1; D not certain. The V gene's germline CDR1 is SGHDT and CDR2 YYEEEE. The CDR3 runs 11 residues. V lost 4 bases and J lost 1, with 2 bases in between.

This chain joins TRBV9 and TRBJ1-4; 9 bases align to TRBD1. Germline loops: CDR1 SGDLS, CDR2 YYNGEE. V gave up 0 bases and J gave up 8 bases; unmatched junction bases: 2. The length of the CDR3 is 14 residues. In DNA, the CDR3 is TGTGCCAGCAGCGTAGGGACAGGGGTAGAAAAACTGTTTTTT. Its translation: CASSVGTGVEKLFF. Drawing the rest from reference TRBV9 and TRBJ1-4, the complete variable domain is DSGVTQTPKHLITATGQRVTLRCSPRSGDLSVYWYQQSLDQGLQFLIQYYNGEERAKGNILERFSAQQFPDLHSELNLSSLELGDSALYFCASSVGTGVEKLFFGSGTQLSVL.

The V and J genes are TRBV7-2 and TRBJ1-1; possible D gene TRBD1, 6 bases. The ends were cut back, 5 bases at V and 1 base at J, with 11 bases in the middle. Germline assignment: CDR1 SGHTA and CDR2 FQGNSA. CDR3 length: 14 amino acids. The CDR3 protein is CASSGGQRNTEAFF. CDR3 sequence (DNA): TGTGCCAGCAGCGGGGGACAAAGGAACACTGAAGCTTTCTTT. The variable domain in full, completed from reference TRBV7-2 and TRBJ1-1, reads GAGVSQSPSNKVTEKGKDVELRCDPISGHTALYWYRQSLGQGLEFLIYFQGNSAPDKSGLPSDRFSAERTGGSVSTLTIQRTQQEDSAVYLCASSGGQRNTEAFFGQGTRLTVV.

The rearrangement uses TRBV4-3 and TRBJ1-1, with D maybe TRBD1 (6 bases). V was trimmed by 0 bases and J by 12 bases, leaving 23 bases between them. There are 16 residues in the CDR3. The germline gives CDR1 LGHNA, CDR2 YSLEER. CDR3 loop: CASSQDGGGMTLGSFF. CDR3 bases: TGCGCCAGCAGCCAAGATGGAGGGGGAATGACACTTGGGTCTTTCTTT.

The CDR3 sequence is CASSAGTGNTEAFF. CDR3 in DNA: TGCGCCAGCAGCGCGGGAACGGGGAACACTGAAGCTTTCTTT. This chain uses TRBV5-1 with TRBJ1-1; D ambiguous. The CDR3 totals 14 residues. Germline CDR1 is SGHRS and CDR2 is YFSETQ. With 4 bases removed from V and 1 base from J, the gap between germline ends came to 11 bases. Full variable domain (outside the CDR3, taken from reference TRBV5-1 and TRBJ1-1): KAGVTQTPRYLIKTRGQQVTLSCSPISGHRSVSWYQQTPGQGLQFLFEYFSETQRNKGNFPGRFSGRQFSNSRSEMNVSTLELGDSALYLCASSAGTGNTEAFFGQGTRLTVV.

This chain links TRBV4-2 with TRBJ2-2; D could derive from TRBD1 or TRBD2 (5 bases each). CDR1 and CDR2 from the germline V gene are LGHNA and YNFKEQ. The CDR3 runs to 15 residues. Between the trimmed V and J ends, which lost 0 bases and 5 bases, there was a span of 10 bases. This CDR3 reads CASSQDREPTGELFF. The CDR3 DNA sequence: TGTGCCAGCAGCCAAGACAGGGAGCCGACCGGGGAGCTGTTTTTT.

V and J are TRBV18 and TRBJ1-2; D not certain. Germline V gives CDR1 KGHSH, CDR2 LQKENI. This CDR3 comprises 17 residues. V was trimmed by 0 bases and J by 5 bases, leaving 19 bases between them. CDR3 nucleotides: TGTGCCAGCTCACCACCAGAGTTAAGGGCGGTGTCGTATGGCTACACCTTC. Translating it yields CASSPPELRAVSYGYTF.

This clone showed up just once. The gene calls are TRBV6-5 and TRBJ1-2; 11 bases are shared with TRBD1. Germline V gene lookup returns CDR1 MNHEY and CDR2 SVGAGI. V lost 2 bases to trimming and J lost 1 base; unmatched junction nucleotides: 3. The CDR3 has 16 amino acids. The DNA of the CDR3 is TGTGCCAGCAGTTACGTGGGACAGGGGGTTAACTATGGCTACACCTTC. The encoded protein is CASSYVGQGVNYGYTF.

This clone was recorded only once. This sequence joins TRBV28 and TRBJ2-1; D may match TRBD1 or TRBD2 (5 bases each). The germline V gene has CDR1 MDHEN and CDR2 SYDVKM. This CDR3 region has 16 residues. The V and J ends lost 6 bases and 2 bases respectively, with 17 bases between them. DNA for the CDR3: TGTGCCAGCAGCCTCGGGACGTTGAATCCCTACAATGAGCAGTTCTTC. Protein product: CASSLGTLNPYNEQFF. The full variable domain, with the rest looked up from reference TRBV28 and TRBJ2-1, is DVKVTQSSRYLVKRTGEKVFLECVQDMDHENMFWYRQDPGLGLRLIYFSYDVKMKEKGDIPEGYSVSREKKERFSLILESASTNQTSMYLCASSLGTLNPYNEQFFGPGTRLTVL.

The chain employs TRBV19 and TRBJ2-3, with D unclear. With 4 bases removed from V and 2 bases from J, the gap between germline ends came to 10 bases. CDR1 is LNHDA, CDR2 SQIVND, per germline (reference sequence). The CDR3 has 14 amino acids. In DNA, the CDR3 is TGTGCCAGTAGTAAAGGGCGGACCACAGATACGCAGTATTTT. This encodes CASSKGRTTDTQYF.

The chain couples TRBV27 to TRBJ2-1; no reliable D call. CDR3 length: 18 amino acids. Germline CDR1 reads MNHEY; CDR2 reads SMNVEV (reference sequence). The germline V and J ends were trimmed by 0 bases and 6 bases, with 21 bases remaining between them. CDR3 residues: CASSLSPPSRVSLNEQFF. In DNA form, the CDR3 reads TGTGCCAGCAGTTTATCCCCCCCCTCTAGGGTTTCCCTCAATGAGCAGTTCTTC.

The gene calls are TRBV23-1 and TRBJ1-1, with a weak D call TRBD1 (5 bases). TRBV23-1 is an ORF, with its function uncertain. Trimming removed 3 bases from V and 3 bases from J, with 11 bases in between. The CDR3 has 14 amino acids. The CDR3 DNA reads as TGCGCCAGCAGTCATAGGGGCAGATACACTGAAGCTTTCTTT. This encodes CASSHRGRYTEAFF.

The CDR3 protein is CASSQEGGRVAGELFF. The CDR3 DNA sequence: TGCGCCAGCAGCCAAGAAGGCGGGAGGGTCGCCGGGGAGCTGTTTTTT. V usage is TRBV4-1 and J usage is TRBJ2-2, with 9 bases matching TRBD2. The V gene end was trimmed by 0 bases and the J gene end by 6 bases; junction bases not matched to a gene: 5. The CDR3 is 16 amino acids. Germline CDR1 reads MGHRA; CDR2 reads YSYEKL.

The CDR3 sequence: CASSSRDGRPSSHGYTF. CDR3 coding DNA: TGCGCCAGCAGCTCCCGGGACGGAAGACCCTCGAGCCATGGCTACACCTTC. The rearrangement uses TRBV5-1 and TRBJ1-2; D may be TRBD1 (5 bases). CDR1 is SGHRS and CDR2 is YFSETQ in the germline V gene. V gave up 3 bases and J gave up 6 bases, with 24 bases separating them. This CDR3 is built from 17 residues.

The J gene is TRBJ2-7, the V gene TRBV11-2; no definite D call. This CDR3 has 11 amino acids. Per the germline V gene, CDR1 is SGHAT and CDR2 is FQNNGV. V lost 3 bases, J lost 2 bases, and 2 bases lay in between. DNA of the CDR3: TGTGCCAGCAGCTTGGCCTACGAGCAGTACTTC. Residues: CASSLAYEQYF.

The chain's CDR3 is CASSQDLFGDGYTF. The CDR3 nucleotides are TGCGCCAGCAGCCAAGATTTGTTCGGGGATGGCTACACCTTC. This chain uses TRBV4-3 with TRBJ1-2; D is unclear. The ends were cut back, 0 bases at V and 6 bases at J, with 11 bases in the middle. Per the germline V gene, CDR1 is LGHNA and CDR2 is YSLEER. The CDR3 totals 14 residues.

The CDR3 DNA reads TGTGCCAGCAGAGGGGGGCACAATCCCTTTAACTATGGCTACACCTTC. Protein sequence: CASRGGHNPFNYGYTF. This rearrangement joins TRBV28 to TRBJ1-2, with D possibly TRBD1 on 6 matching bases. V was cut by 6 bases and J by 1 base, with 18 bases left in between. Looked up from germline, CDR1 is MDHEN and CDR2 is SYDVKM. This CDR3 contains 16 residues.

The CDR3 sequence: CARRTGANLGTEAFF. The CDR3 DNA is TGTGCCAGGCGGACAGGAGCCAATTTAGGTACTGAAGCTTTCTTT. V is TRBV2 and J is TRBJ1-1; TRBD1 aligns across 7 bases. CDR3 length equals 15 residues. Trimming at V came to 9 bases and at J to 5 bases, leaving 15 bases not matched to a gene. The germline V gene encodes CDR1 SNHLY and CDR2 FYNNEI.

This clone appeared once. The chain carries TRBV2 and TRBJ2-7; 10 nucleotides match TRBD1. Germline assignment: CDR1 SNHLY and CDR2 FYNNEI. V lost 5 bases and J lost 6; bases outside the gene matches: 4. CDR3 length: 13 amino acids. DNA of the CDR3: TGTGCCAGCAGTTCCGGGACAGGGGTCGAGCAGTACTTC. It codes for CASSSGTGVEQYF.